Presented here are 29 T cell receptor beta chains from one specimen sequenced in a study of human T cells and chemical hapten exposure. As to time point: patch test 1, 2 weeks after DPC sensitization. The treatment was: therapeutic diphenylcyclopropenone sensitization with weekly scalp DPC. TCRdb re-called the RACE reads with MiXCR, one entry per CDR3 protein. Here the sample spans tens of thousands of distinct CDR3 sequences, 7% to 10% being singletons. The sample in question was whole blood, obtained in connection with sensitization to the hapten diphenylcyclopropenone (DPC). Every receptor here comes from a woman in her forties with alopecia areata. Some clones in this sample may be carry-over from other donors' samples.

This clonotype was recorded many times. The chain employs TRBV7-2 and TRBJ1-2; maybe TRBD1 (5 bases). The CDR3 consists of 14 residues. Germline-derived CDR1 and CDR2 are SGHTA and FQGNSA. The V end was cut by 5 bases, the J end by 7 bases, with 17 bases between. The CDR3 spells CASSPSTGVSGYTF. CDR3 nucleotide sequence: TGTGCCAGCAGCCCCTCGACGGGGGTCTCTGGCTACACCTTC.

This clonotype was detected only a few times. The rearrangement links TRBV28 to TRBJ1-3; D remains unclear. The CDR3 has 15 amino acids. Germline V lookup: CDR1 MDHEN, CDR2 SYDVKM. V lost 3 bases and J lost 0, with 9 bases in between. This chain's CDR3 is CASSLKRRSGNTIYF. DNA of the CDR3: TGTGCCAGCAGTTTGAAGAGGCGCTCTGGAAACACCATATATTTT.

Of note for this clonotype: The junction does not match germline at one end; this may be a read error. The chain links TRBV7-9 to TRBJ2-1, with 11 bases fitting TRBD2. Germline loops: CDR1 SEHNR, CDR2 FQNEAQ (reference sequence). This CDR3 contains 15 residues. In nucleotides, the CDR3 is TGTGTCAGCAGCTTAGAGGGACTAGCGGTCGGCGAGCAGTTCTTC. This sequence encodes CVSSLEGLAVGEQFF.

CDR3 residues: CASSPYRALDYGYTF. The CDR3, as DNA: TGTGCCAGCAGCCCGTACAGGGCTTTGGACTATGGCTACACCTTC. The chain joins TRBV11-2 to TRBJ1-2, with D maybe TRBD1 (6 bases). This CDR3 has 15 amino acids. Germline CDR1 is SGHAT and CDR2 is FQNNGV. V dropped 5 bases and J dropped 3 bases, with 16 bases sitting between them.

This clonotype came up many times. J is TRBJ2-5 and V is TRBV4-1; D remains ambiguous. The CDR3 has 14 amino acids. Germline CDR1 and CDR2: MGHRA and YSYEKL. Trimming stripped 1 base from V and 5 bases from J, with 11 bases between. The CDR3 coding sequence is TGCGCCAGCAGCCAAGCTGCCGGGTACGAGACCCAGTACTTC. Amino acid sequence: CASSQAAGYETQYF.

This clonotype was counted ten times or more. J is TRBJ2-3 and V is TRBV9, with a tentative D call TRBD1 (5 bases). The CDR3 sequence is 18 residues long. Germline V gene sequence: CDR1 SGDLS, CDR2 YYNGEE. V gave up 0 bases and J gave up 2 bases, with 19 bases separating them. This chain's CDR3 is CASSVATRAAPITDTQYF. For the CDR3, the DNA is TGTGCCAGCAGCGTAGCTACCAGGGCGGCGCCCATCACAGATACGCAGTATTTT.

This clonotype was recorded at least ten times. The chain carries TRBV7-3 and TRBJ1-2; TRBD1 matches 8 bases. The CDR3 runs to 13 residues. Looked up from germline, CDR1 is SGHTA and CDR2 is FQGTGA. V dropped 5 bases and J dropped 7; count of bases not matched to a gene: 6. The CDR3 sequence: CASSRDRGGGYTF. DNA of the CDR3: TGTGCCAGCAGCCGCGACAGGGGCGGTGGCTACACCTTC.

This clonotype was seen ten or more times. The chain links TRBV7-2 to TRBJ1-5; no definite D call. V lost 5 bases to trimming and J lost 0 bases, with 11 bases between them. CDR3 size: 15 residues. CDR1 SGHTA and CDR2 FQGNSA come from the germline V gene. Written as DNA, the CDR3 is TGTGCCAGCAGCCGCGGACTGGCTAGCAATCAGCCCCAGCATTTT. Encoded protein: CASSRGLASNQPQHF.

This clonotype was picked up many times. The rearrangement joins TRBV21-1 to TRBJ2-5; the table's D call TRBD1 went unverified against the DNA. TRBV21-1 corresponds to a pseudogene. The CDR3 sequence is 15 residues long. The chain's CDR3 is CASSRGTATQETQYF. Written as DNA, the CDR3 is TGTGCCAGCAGCAGGGGGACAGCCACACAAGAGACCCAGTACTTC.

Ten or more counts support this clonotype. V usage is TRBV11-3 and J usage is TRBJ2-1, with a tentative D call TRBD1 (5 bases). The CDR3 runs to 15 residues. Looked up from germline, CDR1 is SGHNT and CDR2 is YENEEA. V was pared by 4 bases and J by 8 bases, with 18 bases between. In nucleotides, the CDR3 is TGTGCCAGCAGCTCCTCCAGGGTGATAATCGATGAGCAGTTCTTC. Its translation: CASSSSRVIIDEQFF.

Ten or more counts support this clonotype. This chain links TRBV9 with TRBJ2-1; possibly TRBD2 for D (7 bases). This CDR3 has 15 amino acids. The germline V gene encodes CDR1 SGDLS and CDR2 YYNGEE. The V end lost 0 bases, the J end lost 7 bases, and 14 bases lay between the germline ends. The CDR3 DNA reads as TGTGCCAGCAGCGTAGTCGGCGGGGGCCCTAATGAGCAGTTCTTC. The encoded protein is CASSVVGGGPNEQFF. Full variable domain (rest looked up from reference TRBV9 and TRBJ2-1): DSGVTQTPKHLITATGQRVTLRCSPRSGDLSVYWYQQSLDQGLQFLIQYYNGEERAKGNILERFSAQQFPDLHSELNLSSLELGDSALYFCASSVVGGGPNEQFFGPGTRLTVL.

This clonotype was recorded many times. The genes are TRBV6-4 and TRBJ2-2; D is unresolved. V lost 3 bases, J lost 0 bases, and 8 bases lay in between. Germline V CDR1 and CDR2: MRHNA, SNTAGT. The CDR3 runs 15 residues. The CDR3 DNA follows: TGTGCCAGCAGTGAAAAGCCGGCGAACACCGGGGAGCTGTTTTTT. Protein sequence: CASSEKPANTGELFF.

This clonotype was seen more than once but under ten times. This chain links TRBV7-3 with TRBJ2-2; tentative D call: TRBD2 (6 bases). Trimming cost V 6 bases and J 3 bases, with 11 bases left between them. CDR3 length: 14 residues. Germline lookup yields CDR1 SGHTA and CDR2 FQGTGA. In DNA form, the CDR3 reads TGTGCCAGCAGATCAGGGACTCACACCGGGGAGCTGTTTTTT. Translation gives CASRSGTHTGELFF. The variable domain in full, completed from reference TRBV7-3 and TRBJ2-2, reads GAGVSQTPSNKVTEKGKYVELRCDPISGHTALYWYRQSLGQGPEFLIYFQGTGAADDSGLPNDRFFAVRPEGSVSTLKIQRTERGDSAVYLCASRSGTHTGELFFGEGSRLTVL.

The table lists this clonotype with many counts. The DNA for the CDR3 is TGTGCCAGCAGCTTGAAACGACAGGGGGCGGCCAAAAACATTCAGTACTTC. It encodes CASSLKRQGAAKNIQYF. V gene TRBV5-4 combines with J gene TRBJ2-4; TRBD1 matches at 10 bases. This CDR3 comprises 17 residues. V lost 1 base and J lost 1; bases outside the gene matches: 5. The germline V gene encodes CDR1 SGHNT and CDR2 YYREEE (reference sequence).

This chain connects TRBV6-5 to TRBJ1-2; TRBD1 is a possible D gene (5 bases). Trimming removed 5 bases from V and 3 bases from J, with 10 bases in between. CDR3 length: 13 residues. The germline V gene has CDR1 MNHEY and CDR2 SVGAGI. The CDR3 is CASSPGLDYGYTF. The CDR3 coding sequence is TGTGCCAGCAGTCCGGGGCTCGACTATGGCTACACCTTC.

The chain links TRBV20-1 to TRBJ1-5; 10 nucleotides agree with TRBD1. Germline V CDR1 and CDR2: DFQATT, SNEGSKA (reference sequence). Trimming took 3 bases from V and 4 from J; bases not matched to a gene: 6. The CDR3 extends over 15 amino acids. The CDR3 sequence: CSARRQGASNQPQHF. CDR3 bases: TGCAGTGCTAGGAGACAGGGGGCGTCGAATCAGCCCCAGCATTTT.

This clonotype was picked up many times. V gene TRBV6-1 combines with J gene TRBJ1-4, with 9 bases matching TRBD1. This CDR3 is 14 amino acids long. The V segment lost 6 bases and the J segment 8 bases; nucleotides outside the gene matches: 7. CDR1 MNHNS and CDR2 SASEGT come from the germline V gene. For the CDR3, the DNA is TGTGCCAGCAGCGCCACAGGGGGCAGCGAAAAACTGTTTTTT. Translation gives CASSATGGSEKLFF.

This clonotype was seen only a few times. The chain combines TRBV30 with TRBJ1-3, with a possible D match to TRBD1 (5 bases). This CDR3 comprises 14 residues. Germline CDR1 GTSNPN, CDR2 SVGIG (reference sequence). Deletions cut 1 base from V and 0 bases from J, with 7 bases between. The CDR3 spells CAWSERGSGNTIYF. DNA for the CDR3: TGTGCCTGGAGTGAAAGGGGCTCTGGAAACACCATATATTTT.

V usage is TRBV7-4 and J usage is TRBJ1-6; no definite D call. V was shortened by 5 bases and J by 0 bases, with 11 bases between the two germline ends. CDR1 is SGHVT and CDR2 is SQSDAQ in the germline V gene. This CDR3 has 16 amino acids. CDR3 bases: TGTGCCAGCAGCCCCCTCGTAAGCTCCTATAATTCACCCCTCCACTTT. This codes for CASSPLVSSYNSPLHF.

The table lists this clonotype with a few counts. The chain couples TRBV28 to TRBJ2-3; unclear D gene. Trimming stripped 3 bases from V and 2 bases from J, with 6 bases between. Germline lookup yields CDR1 MDHEN and CDR2 SYDVKM. CDR3 length: 13 amino acids. CDR3 nucleotides: TGTGCCAGCAGTTTTGCGGACACAGATACGCAGTATTTT. This gives the protein CASSFADTDTQYF.

This chain links TRBV12-3 or TRBV12-4 with TRBJ2-7; 8 nucleotides agree with TRBD1. V was clipped by 6 bases and J by 1 base; unmatched bases: 8. The length of the CDR3 is 15 residues. The CDR3 DNA is TGTGCCAGCAGCCAGGGACGGACAGGGTCCTACGAGCAGTACTTC. It encodes CASSQGRTGSYEQYF.

This clonotype appeared many times. The CDR3 DNA reads TGTGCCAGCAGTTACCGGACAGGGGAACTAGATCAGCCCCAGCATTTT. Translation gives CASSYRTGELDQPQHF. The chain combines TRBV6-2 or TRBV6-3 with TRBJ1-5; 9 nucleotides agree with TRBD1. The germline CDR1 and CDR2 sequences are MNHEY and SVGEGT. The CDR3 spans 16 residues. V shed 2 bases and J 5 bases; nucleotides not matched to a gene: 7.

The chain links TRBV20-1 to TRBJ2-3, with 7 bases aligning to TRBD2. V was pared by 7 bases and J by 0 bases, with 4 bases of the junction left unmatched. The length of the CDR3 is 13 residues. Germline values: CDR1 DFQATT, CDR2 SNEGSKA (reference sequence). The CDR3 reads CSETSASTDTQYF. CDR3 coding DNA: TGCAGTGAAACTAGCGCAAGCACAGATACGCAGTATTTT.

The chain recombines TRBV6-6 with TRBJ2-3; 9 bases match TRBD1. Germline V lookup: CDR1 MNHNY, CDR2 SVGAGI (reference sequence). The trim removed 2 bases at V and 6 bases at J, leaving 9 bases unmatched. The CDR3 has 16 residues. CDR3 sequence: CASSYDRGDGVDTQYF. CDR3 DNA: TGTGCCAGCAGTTACGACAGGGGGGACGGAGTGGATACGCAGTATTTT.

The gene calls are TRBV9 and TRBJ2-3; the match to TRBD2 covers 10 bases. V shed 2 bases, J shed 6 bases, and the junction held 6 bases outside the gene matches. Per germline, CDR1 SGDLS and CDR2 YYNGEE. The CDR3 totals 15 residues. The CDR3 DNA reads as TGTGCCAGCAGCGTCAGACTAGCGGGTGAGGATACGCAGTATTTT. This translates into CASSVRLAGEDTQYF.

The chain has TRBV7-9 and TRBJ2-7; 9 bases fit TRBD1. V was pared by 4 bases and J by 2 bases, with 6 bases of the junction left unmatched. Germline CDR1 SEHNR, CDR2 FQNEAQ (reference sequence). CDR3 size: 15 residues. The CDR3 region has the DNA TGTGCCAGCAGCTCCGACAGGGGGAACGCCTACGAGCAGTACTTC. Protein sequence: CASSSDRGNAYEQYF.

The V and J genes are TRBV2 and TRBJ1-1; no clear D gene. CDR3 size: 13 residues. Trimming cost V 6 bases and J 1 base, with 9 bases left between them. Germline CDR1 reads SNHLY; CDR2 reads FYNNEI. In DNA, the CDR3 is TGTGCCAGCAGAAGTTACGAGAACACTGAAGCTTTCTTT. Encoded protein: CASRSYENTEAFF.

The gene calls are TRBV20-1 and TRBJ1-6; TRBD1 might be the D (6 bases). Germline-derived CDR1 and CDR2 are DFQATT and SNEGSKA (reference sequence). The CDR3 totals 14 residues. V lost 1 base to trimming and J lost 9 bases, with 13 bases between them. The CDR3 DNA sequence: TGCAGTGCTAGAGGAACAGGGATTTTTTCACCCCTCCACTTT. It yields the protein CSARGTGIFSPLHF.

This clonotype showed up just a few times. J is TRBJ2-1 and V is TRBV4-3; 9 bases are shared with TRBD2. Germline V gives CDR1 LGHNA, CDR2 YSLEER. The CDR3 has 15 residues. Trimming at V came to 0 bases and at J to 7 bases, leaving 4 bases not matched to a gene. The CDR3 DNA is TGCGCCAGCAGCCAAGAGCGGGGGGGCAGGAATGAGCAGTTCTTC. Protein sequence: CASSQERGGRNEQFF.